These 17 T cell receptor beta chains were all obtained from the same sample, sequenced in a study of CD8+CD57+ T cells in acquired aplastic anemia. Patients picked for sequencing had shown CD8+CD57+ cell expansion detected by flow cytometry. Genomic DNA, serving as template, underwent TCR beta VDJ and CDR3 profiling. TCRdb re-called the reads with MiXCR, one entry per CDR3 protein. The table includes roughly 250,000 distinct CDR3 sequences, around 82% detected once. The source material was sorted CD4+, CD8+, or CD8+CD57+ T cells (not recorded which) from PBMCs. Receptors were obtained from a human donor with aplastic anemia.

Regarding this clonotype: In this CDR3 the conserved last residue, phenylalanine or tryptophan, is missing, so a read error is likely. The rearrangement joins TRBV7-9 to TRBJ1-2; TRBD1 might be the D (5 bases). The V gene lost 5 bases and the J gene lost 11 bases, with 18 bases spanning the gap. From germline, CDR1 is SEHNR and CDR2 FQNEAQ (reference sequence). The CDR3 is made up of 13 amino acids. CDR3 coding DNA: TGTGCCAGCAGCCAAGGCCAGGGAGGTGGATACACCTTG. It is translated as CASSQGQGGGYTL.

Concerning this clonotype: In this CDR3 the conserved last residue, phenylalanine or tryptophan, is missing, so a read error is likely. Because the CDR3's place on the DNA is in doubt, the DNA is left out and the CDR3 is given as listed by TCRdb. The rearrangement joins TRBV9 to TRBJ2-3. Ends included, the CDR3 has 13 residues. Germline lookup yields CDR1 SGDLS and CDR2 YYNGEE. The CDR3 sequence is CASSSSSEEQETL.

A note on this clonotype: A read error is likely, as this CDR3 ends without the conserved phenylalanine or tryptophan. The DNA is left out, because the CDR3 cannot be placed on it with certainty; the CDR3 is given as TCRdb lists it. This chain links TRBV7-9 with TRBJ2-1; TRBD2 reflects the table's D call only, with no check against the DNA. Looked up from germline, CDR1 is SEHNR and CDR2 is FQNEAQ (reference sequence). The CDR3 has 13 amino acids, counting both end residues. The CDR3 loop reads CASSLAGSHGPNV.

This clonotype was detected once. One end of the junction does not line up with germline, which may come from a read error. The gene calls are TRBV7-8 and TRBJ2-5; D unresolved. Per germline, CDR1 SGHVS and CDR2 FQNEAQ. This CDR3 has 14 residues. The CDR3 reads CASSRGSSPELQSF. Here the CDR3 DNA reads TGTGCCAGCAGCAGAGGCTCAAGCCCAGAGCTCCAGTCCTTC. The variable domain in full, with the rest retrieved from reference TRBV7-8 and TRBJ2-5, is GAGVSQSPRYKVAKRGQDVALRCDPISGHVSLFWYQQALGQGPEFLTYFQNEAQLDKSGLPSDRFFAERPEGSVSTLKIQRTQQEDSAVYLCASSRGSSPELQSFGPGTRLLVL.

Remarks on this clonotype: The CDR3 carries no conserved terminal phenylalanine or tryptophan, so it likely arises from a read error. V usage is TRBV19 and J usage is TRBJ2-1; either TRBD1 or TRBD2 may fit D (5 bases each). In germline, CDR1 is LNHDA, CDR2 SQIVND (reference sequence). The CDR3 runs 15 residues. The CDR3 DNA sequence: TGTGCCAGTAGTATAGGTAGGGGAGCCTACGATGAGCAGTTCTTG. Encoded protein: CASSIGRGAYDEQFL.

In the case of this clonotype: One end of the junction is discordant with germline, which a read error may explain. The rearrangement links TRBV7-8 to TRBJ2-3; TRBD2 matches at 8 bases. This CDR3 has 13 amino acids. The V gene's germline CDR1 is SGHVS and CDR2 FQNEAQ. CDR3 residues: CASSFAGGDKQYF. CDR3 nucleotides: TGTGCCAGCAGTTTCGCGGGAGGAGATAAGCAGTATTTT.

The V gene is TRBV11-2, the J gene TRBJ2-3; D gene ambiguous. CDR1 is SGHAT, CDR2 FQNNGV, per germline. Between the trimmed V and J ends, which lost 5 bases and 0 bases, there was a span of 18 bases. The CDR3 spans 17 residues. CDR3 amino acids: CASSQVSFNPSTDTQYF. The CDR3 nucleotides read TGTGCCAGCAGCCAAGTGTCGTTTAACCCTAGCACAGATACGCAGTATTTT.

V is TRBV2 and J is TRBJ1-3; D uncertain. The V gene's germline CDR1 is SNHLY and CDR2 FYNNEI. Between the trimmed V and J ends, which lost 6 bases and 14 bases, there was a span of 26 bases. The CDR3 has 15 residues. The CDR3 DNA reads as TGTGCCAGCAGCTTCTTGGTGCCAGATGGAAACACTTTATATTTT. Its translation is CASSFLVPDGNTLYF. The full variable domain, with the rest looked up from reference TRBV2 and TRBJ1-3, is EPEVTQTPSHQVTQMGQEVILRCVPISNHLYFYWYRQILGQKVEFLVSFYNNEISEKSEIFDDQFSVERPDGSNFTLKIRSTKLEDSAMYFCASSFLVPDGNTLYFGEGSWLTVV.

J is TRBJ2-1 and V is TRBV11-3, with 9 bases matching TRBD2. Per germline, CDR1 SGHNT and CDR2 YENEEA. The CDR3 sequence is 16 residues long. Trimming removed 5 bases from V and 8 bases from J; junction bases left unmatched: 13. CDR3 protein: CASSVTSGRGSDEQFF. CDR3 sequence (DNA): TGTGCCAGCAGCGTGACTAGCGGTCGGGGGAGCGATGAGCAGTTCTTC.

There are many counts of this clonotype. This chain links TRBV7-9 with TRBJ2-1; no clear D. Germline V gives CDR1 SEHNR, CDR2 FQNEAQ (reference sequence). The CDR3 is 13 residues long. Deletions cut 2 bases from V and 4 bases from J, with 6 bases between. The CDR3 nucleotides are TGTGCCAGCAGCTTATGGGGTTACAATGAGCAGTTCTTC. As protein: CASSLWGYNEQFF.

The chain carries TRBV11-3 and TRBJ2-2; perhaps TRBD1 as D (6 bases). Germline assignment: CDR1 SGHNT and CDR2 YENEEA. Deletions cut 8 bases from V and 11 bases from J, with 15 bases between. CDR3 length equals 12 residues. The chain's CDR3 is CASSRQANELFF. CDR3 bases: TGTGCCAGCTCAAGACAGGCCAACGAGCTGTTTTTT.

V and J are TRBV5-4 and TRBJ2-1; D is possibly TRBD2 (5 bases). The CDR3 is 15 amino acids. V lost 5 bases, J lost 1 base, and 13 bases lay in between. The germline gives CDR1 SGHNT, CDR2 YYREEE (reference sequence). The CDR3 here is CASSLASGSYNEQFF. The CDR3, as DNA: TGTGCCAGCAGTTTAGCGAGCGGATCCTACAATGAGCAGTTCTTC.

Points on this clonotype: At one end the junction does not follow the germline gene, possibly because of a read error. This chain connects TRBV9 to TRBJ1-2; tentatively, D is TRBD1 (6 bases). The CDR3 is made up of 13 amino acids. Germline assignment: CDR1 SGDLS and CDR2 YYNGEE. CDR3 sequence reads: CASGGAGDIQYFF. The CDR3 bases are TGTGCCAGCGGCGGGGCTGGGGACATTCAGTACTTCTTC. Combining the CDR3 with reference TRBV9 and TRBJ1-2 gives the whole variable domain DSGVTQTPKHLITATGQRVTLRCSPRSGDLSVYWYQQSLDQGLQFLIQYYNGEERAKGNILERFSAQQFPDLHSELNLSSLELGDSALYFCASGGAGDIQYFFGSGTRLTVV.

A word on this clonotype: An end of the junction does not agree with germline; a read error may underlie this. The chain is built from TRBV7-8 and TRBJ2-1; the D gene is possibly TRBD1 (7 bases). The CDR3 is made up of 15 amino acids. Germline assignment: CDR1 SGHVS and CDR2 FQNEAQ. CDR3 sequence reads: CATSRDRGGGNQQFF. CDR3 coding DNA: TGTGCCACCAGCAGAGATAGAGGGGGCGGGAATCAGCAGTTCTTC.

As regards this clonotype: The missing conserved phenylalanine or tryptophan at the end of this CDR3 makes a read error likely. The DNA is left out, because the CDR3 cannot be placed on it with certainty; the CDR3 is given as TCRdb lists it. The chain couples TRBV7-8 to TRBJ1-2. Germline V CDR1 and CDR2: SGHVS, FQNEAQ. Counting both end residues, the CDR3 totals 13 amino acids. CDR3 residues: CASSFASGDAYNE.

As to this clonotype: The junction departs from germline at one end; a sequencing error may be responsible. This chain joins TRBV7-3 and TRBJ2-3; D may be TRBD1 or TRBD2 (5 bases each). The CDR3 is made up of 14 amino acids. The germline CDR1 and CDR2 sequences are SGHTA and FQGTGA. As DNA, the CDR3 is TGTGCCAGCAGCTTAGCGGGTGGCTACGGGGCCAAGGATTTT. Translated, it gives CASSLAGGYGAKDF.

The chain joins TRBV11-3 to TRBJ2-3; D call uncertain. The CDR3 is 12 amino acids. V was cut by 0 bases and J by 11 bases, with 9 bases left in between. CDR1 and CDR2 (germline): SGHNT, YENEEA. CDR3 DNA: TGTGCCAGCAGCTTAGATCTAACAAGGCAGTATTTT. The encoded protein is CASSLDLTRQYF.